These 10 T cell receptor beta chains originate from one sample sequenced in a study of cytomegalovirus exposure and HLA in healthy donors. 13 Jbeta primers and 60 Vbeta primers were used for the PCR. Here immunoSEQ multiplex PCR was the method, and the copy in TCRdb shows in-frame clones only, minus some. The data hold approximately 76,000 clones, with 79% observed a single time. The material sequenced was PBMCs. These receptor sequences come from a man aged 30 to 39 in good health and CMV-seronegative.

Here the CDR3 reads CASSSGTALYEQYF. CDR3 coding DNA: TGTGCCAGCAGTTCCGGGACTGCACTCTACGAGCAGTACTTC. The genes are TRBV27 and TRBJ2-7; D possibly corresponds to TRBD2 (6 bases). CDR3 length equals 14 residues. Trimming took 4 bases from V and 3 from J, leaving 13 bases between them. Germline CDR1 and CDR2: MNHEY and SMNVEV (reference sequence).

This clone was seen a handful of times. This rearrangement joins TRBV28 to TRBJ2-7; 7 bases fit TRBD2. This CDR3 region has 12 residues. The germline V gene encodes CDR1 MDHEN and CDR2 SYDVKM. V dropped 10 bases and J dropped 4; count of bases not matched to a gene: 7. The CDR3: CATHGLVYEQYF. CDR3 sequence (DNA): TGTGCCACCCATGGACTAGTTTACGAGCAGTACTTC.

This CDR3 reads CASSLERGGGAGDEQFF. CDR3 sequence (DNA): TGTGCCAGCAGCTTAGAAAGAGGAGGCGGGGCTGGCGATGAGCAGTTCTTC. The rearrangement links TRBV7-6 to TRBJ2-1; tentatively, D is TRBD2 (6 bases). The V gene's germline CDR1 is SGHVS and CDR2 FNYEAQ. The CDR3 has 17 amino acids. V lost 1 base, J lost 8 bases, and 21 bases lay in between.

DNA for the CDR3: TGTGCCAGCAGCTCCCACCGACAGGGAGGATACGAGCAGTACTTC. Protein product: CASSSHRQGGYEQYF. The chain couples TRBV7-8 to TRBJ2-7; the D gene is possibly TRBD1 (7 bases). The CDR3 spans 15 residues. V was trimmed by 4 bases and J by 4 bases, leaving 17 bases between them. Germline V gives CDR1 SGHVS, CDR2 FQNEAQ. Looking up the rest from reference TRBV7-8 and TRBJ2-7 gives the full variable domain: GAGVSQSPRYKVAKRGQDVALRCDPISGHVSLFWYQQALGQGPEFLTYFQNEAQLDKSGLPSDRFFAERPEGSVSTLKIQRTQQEDSAVYLCASSSHRQGGYEQYFGPGTRLTVT.

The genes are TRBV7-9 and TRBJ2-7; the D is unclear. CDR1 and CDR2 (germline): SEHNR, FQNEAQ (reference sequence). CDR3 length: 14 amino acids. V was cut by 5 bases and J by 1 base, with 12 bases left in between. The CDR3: CASSSAPSSYEQYF. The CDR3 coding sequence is TGTGCCAGCAGCAGCGCGCCTAGTTCCTACGAGCAGTACTTC. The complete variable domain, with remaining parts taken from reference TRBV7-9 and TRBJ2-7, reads DTGVSQNPRHKITKRGQNVTFRCDPISEHNRLYWYRQTLGQGPEFLTYFQNEAQLEKSRLLSDRFSAERPKGSFSTLEIQRTEQGDSAMYLCASSSAPSSYEQYFGPGTRLTVT.

In DNA form, the CDR3 reads TGTGCCAGCAGCCCCCGACGAGGGACTGGGGCCAACGTCCTGACTTTC. Translation: CASSPRRGTGANVLTF. The chain combines TRBV7-2 with TRBJ2-6, with TRBD2 as a possible D gene (5 bases). CDR1 SGHTA and CDR2 FQGNSA come from the germline V gene. The CDR3 is made up of 16 amino acids. V lost 5 bases and J 2 bases, leaving 13 bases between the germline ends. The entire variable domain, with the rest obtained from reference TRBV7-2 and TRBJ2-6, is as follows: GAGVSQSPSNKVTEKGKDVELRCDPISGHTALYWYRQSLGQGLEFLIYFQGNSAPDKSGLPSDRFSAERTGGSVSTLTIQRTQQEDSAVYLCASSPRRGTGANVLTFGAGSRLTVL.

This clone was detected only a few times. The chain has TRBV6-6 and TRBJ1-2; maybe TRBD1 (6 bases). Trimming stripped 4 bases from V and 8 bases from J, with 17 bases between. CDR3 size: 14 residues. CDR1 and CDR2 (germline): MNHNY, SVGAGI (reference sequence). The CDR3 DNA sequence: TGTGCCAGCAGTTTGATGACAGGACCCTCGGGCTACACCTTC. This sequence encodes CASSLMTGPSGYTF.

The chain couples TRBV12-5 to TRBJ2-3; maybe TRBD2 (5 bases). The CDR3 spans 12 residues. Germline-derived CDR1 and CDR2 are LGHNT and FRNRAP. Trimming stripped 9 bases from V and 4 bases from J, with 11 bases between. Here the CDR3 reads CASGERADTQYF. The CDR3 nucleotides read TGTGCTAGCGGGGAAAGAGCAGATACGCAGTATTTT.

The CDR3 nucleotides read TGCGCCAGCAAGACAGGGAACACCGGGGAGCTGTTTTTT. Its translation: CASKTGNTGELFF. The rearrangement uses TRBV5-1 and TRBJ2-2, with a weak D call TRBD1 (6 bases). Germline CDR1 is SGHRS and CDR2 is YFSETQ. The CDR3 length is 13 residues. Between the trimmed V and J ends, which lost 6 bases and 1 base, there was a span of 7 bases.

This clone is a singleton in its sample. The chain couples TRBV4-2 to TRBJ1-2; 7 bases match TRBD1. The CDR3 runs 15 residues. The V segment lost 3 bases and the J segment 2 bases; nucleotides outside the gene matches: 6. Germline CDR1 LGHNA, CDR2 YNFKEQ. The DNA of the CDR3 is TGTGCCAGCAGCCACCCGACAGGGATCAACTATGGCTACACCTTC. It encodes CASSHPTGINYGYTF.